This entry lists 21 T cell receptor beta chains sequenced from one sample in a study of blood T cells in healthy people across ages. A second roughly 7 to 11 cycle PCR used barcoded and J-beta primers. TCRdb itself ran the 5' RACE reads through MiXCR, one entry per CDR3 protein. The sample shows around 940,000 distinct CDR3 sequences, approximately 50% of them seen only once. The sample taken for sequencing was blood. Source of these receptors: a woman aged 55-70 years in good health.

Points on this clonotype: Compared with germline, one end of the junction differs, possibly owing to a read error. This sequence joins TRBV7-2 and TRBJ2-3; maybe TRBD2 (7 bases). The CDR3 has 14 amino acids. In germline, CDR1 is SGHTA, CDR2 FQGNSA. This chain's CDR3 is CASSPGGATGTQYF. For the CDR3, the DNA is TGTGCCAGCAGCCCGGGGGGCGCCACAGGTACGCAGTATTTT.

The chain recombines TRBV20-1 with TRBJ2-3; TRBD2 matches 7 bases. The CDR3 consists of 14 residues. Germline loops: CDR1 DFQATT, CDR2 SNEGSKA (reference sequence). Trimming removed 3 bases from V and 2 bases from J; junction bases left unmatched: 5. In DNA, the CDR3 is TGCAGTGCTAGGACGGGAGGCTACACAGATACGCAGTATTTT. Its protein product is CSARTGGYTDTQYF.

The chain links TRBV20-1 to TRBJ2-7, with D hard to call. Trimming shortened V by 3 bases and J by 3 bases, and 12 bases separated the two germline ends. The CDR3 is made up of 13 amino acids. Per germline, CDR1 DFQATT and CDR2 SNEGSKA (reference sequence). Written as DNA, the CDR3 is TGCAGTGCTAGTCCACGGAGCTTCTACGAGCAGTACTTC. Protein sequence: CSASPRSFYEQYF.

V gene TRBV29-1 combines with J gene TRBJ1-1; D unresolved. Looked up from germline, CDR1 is SQVTM and CDR2 is ANQGSEA. Between the trimmed V and J ends, which lost 5 bases and 0 bases, there was a span of 10 bases. The CDR3 is 13 residues long. The CDR3 here is CSVRPQMNTEAFF. The DNA for the CDR3 is TGCAGCGTTCGACCGCAGATGAACACTGAAGCTTTCTTT.

The V and J genes are TRBV9 and TRBJ1-1, with D tentatively TRBD1 (5 bases). This CDR3 has 16 residues. Germline V gene data show CDR1 as SGDLS and CDR2 as YYNGEE. V was trimmed by 3 bases and J by 5 bases, leaving 20 bases between them. CDR3 DNA sequence: TGTGCCAGCAGCGCCAACACCGGGACCACGGGAACTGAAGCTTTCTTT. Translated, it gives CASSANTGTTGTEAFF.

There are many counts of this clonotype. V is TRBV6-2 or TRBV6-3 and J is TRBJ2-5, with D unclear. The germline gives CDR1 MNHEY, CDR2 SVGEGT. The CDR3 covers 11 residues. The V and J ends lost 6 bases and 0 bases respectively, with 2 bases between them. CDR3 DNA sequence: TGTGCCAGCAGATACCAAGAGACCCAGTACTTC. As protein: CASRYQETQYF.

This clonotype has a single count. The chain has TRBV2 and TRBJ2-7; 8 positions match TRBD2. Looked up from germline, CDR1 is SNHLY and CDR2 is FYNNEI. J lost 3 bases, V lost 5 bases, and 9 bases had no gene match. The CDR3 covers 15 residues. In nucleotides, the CDR3 is TGTGCCAGCAGTTCCCTAGCGGGCAGTTTCTACGAGCAGTACTTC. Its protein is CASSSLAGSFYEQYF.

This clonotype was seen more than once but under ten times. The chain carries TRBV12-3 or TRBV12-4 and TRBJ2-1; D may correspond to TRBD1 or TRBD2 (5 bases each). Trimming shortened V by 5 bases and J by 9 bases, and 11 bases separated the two germline ends. The CDR3 runs 12 residues. CDR3 amino acids: CASSRGESEQFF. CDR3 sequence (DNA): TGTGCCAGCAGTAGAGGGGAAAGTGAGCAGTTCTTC.

This clonotype was recorded a few times. CDR3 sequence: CSVEDLPGGEQYF. The CDR3 DNA follows: TGCAGCGTTGAAGACCTCCCGGGGGGTGAGCAGTACTTC. The genes are TRBV29-1 and TRBJ2-5, with TRBD2 identical over 7 bases. V was clipped by 0 bases and J by 11 bases; unmatched bases: 9. CDR3 size: 13 residues. Germline V gene data show CDR1 as SQVTM and CDR2 as ANQGSEA.

The chain is built from TRBV24-1 and TRBJ2-7, with TRBD1 matching over 9 bases. The CDR3 is 15 amino acids. V gave up 7 bases and J gave up 5 bases; unmatched junction bases: 11. CDR1 KGHDR and CDR2 SFDVKD come from the germline V gene. Here the CDR3 reads CATSAEDRGFDEQYF. For the CDR3, the DNA is TGTGCCACCAGCGCCGAGGACAGGGGATTCGACGAGCAGTACTTC.

The V and J genes are TRBV7-6 and TRBJ2-4; weak D call: TRBD2 (6 bases). The end of the DNA fits TRBJ2-7 better, so the J call may be wrong. Looked up from germline, CDR1 is SGHVS and CDR2 is FNYEAQ. The CDR3 has 15 residues. The CDR3 nucleotides read TGTGCCAGCAGCCGGGTTATGGAGGGATGGAGCGAGCAGTACTTC. Translating gives CASSRVMEGWSEQYF.

V is TRBV6-2 or TRBV6-3 and J is TRBJ2-1; 10 bases fit TRBD2. Germline assignment: CDR1 MNHEY and CDR2 SVGEGT. Trimming took 0 bases from V and 6 from J; bases not matched to a gene: 17. The CDR3 is made up of 20 amino acids. The CDR3 nucleotides read TGTGCCAGCAGTTACTCGTTTCTAGCGGGAGCAAAAACCGGAGGCAATGAGCAGTTCTTC. Translated, it gives CASSYSFLAGAKTGGNEQFF.

This clonotype has a handful of counts. The rearrangement joins TRBV4-2 to TRBJ2-7; D is perhaps TRBD1 (6 bases). The CDR3 has 16 residues. V lost 3 bases and J 1 base, leaving 16 bases between the germline ends. Per germline, CDR1 LGHNA and CDR2 YNFKEQ. CDR3 sequence: CASSQISGAISYEQYF. CDR3 DNA: TGTGCCAGCAGCCAGATATCAGGGGCTATATCCTACGAGCAGTACTTC.

The chain has TRBV12-3 or TRBV12-4 and TRBJ1-5, with D tentatively TRBD1 (6 bases). V shed 4 bases and J shed 8 bases, with 12 bases lying between them. This CDR3 region has 13 residues. Written as DNA, the CDR3 is TGTGCCAGCAGTTGGGGGGCGGCGGAGCCCCAGCATTTT. This gives the protein CASSWGAAEPQHF.

Only one count was recorded for this clonotype. This rearrangement joins TRBV20-1 to TRBJ2-5; weak D call: TRBD1 (6 bases). This CDR3 has 15 amino acids. Germline V lookup: CDR1 DFQATT, CDR2 SNEGSKA (reference sequence). V lost 1 base and J 5 bases, leaving 17 bases between the germline ends. The DNA of the CDR3 is TGCAGTGCTAGAGGTCGCAGGGGAAGCGAGGAGACCCAGTACTTC. It specifies CSARGRRGSEETQYF.

CDR3 amino acids: CASSLASGPSTDTQYF. The DNA for the CDR3 is TGTGCCAGCAGTTTAGCCTCAGGCCCTAGCACAGATACGCAGTATTTT. The V gene is TRBV12-3 or TRBV12-4, the J gene TRBJ2-3; no definite D call. The CDR3 contains 16 residues. V was cut by 0 bases and J by 0 bases, with 10 bases left in between.

V gene TRBV7-6 combines with J gene TRBJ2-2; 8 bases line up with TRBD2. The CDR3 loop spans 15 amino acids. Germline loops: CDR1 SGHVS, CDR2 FNYEAQ. The V segment lost 1 base and the J segment 6 bases; nucleotides outside the gene matches: 4. The CDR3 DNA is TGTGCCAGCAGCTTAGGAGTCGGGGGGGCCGGGGAGCTGTTTTTT. This sequence encodes CASSLGVGGAGELFF.

This clonotype was seen only a few times. The rearrangement joins TRBV11-2 to TRBJ2-5, with D unclear. This CDR3 comprises 14 residues. The germline V gene encodes CDR1 SGHAT and CDR2 FQNNGV. With 5 bases removed from V and 2 bases from J, the gap between germline ends came to 12 bases. CDR3 residues: CASSPTTLQETQYF. CDR3 coding DNA: TGTGCCAGCAGCCCAACTACCCTTCAAGAGACCCAGTACTTC.

This clonotype appeared a few times. The chain combines TRBV20-1 with TRBJ2-6, with TRBD2 as a possible D gene (6 bases). V dropped 2 bases and J dropped 4 bases, with 12 bases sitting between them. CDR3 length equals 15 residues. In germline, CDR1 is DFQATT, CDR2 SNEGSKA (reference sequence). The CDR3, as DNA: TGCAGTGCTAGACGGGACTCTGCAGGGGCCAACGTCCTGACTTTC. Translated, it gives CSARRDSAGANVLTF.

The chain has TRBV29-1 and TRBJ2-3, with a weak D call TRBD2 (6 bases). This CDR3 comprises 14 residues. The germline gives CDR1 SQVTM, CDR2 ANQGSEA. Trimming removed 6 bases at V and 0 bases at J, with 13 bases between. CDR3 sequence (DNA): TGCAGCGTCGGCGGGGCTACAAGCACAGATACGCAGTATTTT. This sequence encodes CSVGGATSTDTQYF.

This chain uses TRBV5-1 with TRBJ2-3, with D perhaps TRBD1 (6 bases). CDR1 and CDR2 from the germline V gene are SGHRS and YFSETQ. The CDR3 totals 14 residues. Trimming removed 4 bases from V and 6 bases from J, with 15 bases in between. This CDR3 reads CASSHGQQADTQYF. CDR3 DNA sequence: TGCGCCAGCAGCCATGGACAGCAGGCTGATACGCAGTATTTT.